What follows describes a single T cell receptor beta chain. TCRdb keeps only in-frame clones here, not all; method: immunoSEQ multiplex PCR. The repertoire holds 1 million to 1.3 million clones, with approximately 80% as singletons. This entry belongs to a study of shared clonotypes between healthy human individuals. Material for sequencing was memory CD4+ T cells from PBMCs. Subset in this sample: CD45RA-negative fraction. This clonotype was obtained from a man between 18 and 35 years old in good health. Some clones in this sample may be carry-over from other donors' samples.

The CDR3 region is CASWLAQNTGELFF. As DNA, the CDR3 is TGTGCCAGCTGGCTCGCTCAGAACACCGGGGAGCTGTTTTTT. The V and J genes are TRBV6-5 and TRBJ2-2; D call uncertain. V gave up 8 bases and J gave up 1 base, with 11 bases separating them. The length of the CDR3 is 14 residues. Germline V lookup: CDR1 MNHEY, CDR2 SVGAGI.